This TCR beta chain was documented in a study of T cell repertoires in cytomegalovirus infection. In the study overall: CMV infection plus the matching HLA type was flagged by public TCR beta signatures. Notes on the study in general: Cumulative frequency (of public TCR beta family members) identified carriers of CMV plus the relevant HLA.

The CDR3 covers 13 residues. The ends were cut back, 2 bases at V and 5 bases at J, with 11 bases in the middle. Germline V gives CDR1 SGHRS, CDR2 YFSETQ. About this clonotype itself: Its antigen is not known.

A single record per CDR3 protein comes from TCRdb applying MiXCR to the reads. Among 450,000 to 600,000 distinct CDR3 sequences, over 9% were seen once, and the ten largest hold approximately 10%. Input material: PBMCs. This sequence joins TRBV5-1 and TRBJ2-7; D gene uncertain. The sequence came from a human donor in good health (CMV status not recorded). Some clones in this sample may be carry-over from other donors' samples. CDR3 in DNA: TGCGCCAGCAGCTTCCTACAGTGGCACGAGCAGTACTTC. Its translation: CASSFLQWHEQYF.